Below, 32 T cell receptor beta chains from the same sample are listed, as sequenced in a study of blood T cell repertoires in COVID-19. Method: immunoSEQ multiplex PCR; TCRdb's copy keeps in-frame clones and lacks some. Of some 280,000 clones listed, around 86% are singletons. The material sequenced was peripheral blood. Receptor source: a woman in her 40s who had recovered from COVID-19.

This clone was counted between two and nine times. This chain uses TRBV7-3 with TRBJ2-7, with 9 nucleotides matching TRBD1. This CDR3 comprises 17 residues. Per germline, CDR1 SGHTA and CDR2 FQGTGA. After removal of 0 bases from V and 1 base from J, the junction contained 7 bases not matched to a gene. As DNA, the CDR3 is TGTGCCAGCAGCTTAACGCAATCCGGGACAGGGTCCTACGAGCAGTACTTC. It translates to CASSLTQSGTGSYEQYF. The full variable domain, rest sourced from reference TRBV7-3 and TRBJ2-7, is GAGVSQTPSNKVTEKGKYVELRCDPISGHTALYWYRQSLGQGPEFLIYFQGTGAADDSGLPNDRFFAVRPEGSVSTLKIQRTERGDSAVYLCASSLTQSGTGSYEQYFGPGTRLTVT.

This chain links TRBV4-1 with TRBJ2-5; D remains unclear. CDR3 length: 15 amino acids. V was pared by 3 bases and J by 1 base, with 12 bases between. CDR1 is MGHRA and CDR2 is YSYEKL in the germline V gene. CDR3 protein: CASSQVSVPQETQYF. Here the CDR3 DNA reads TGCGCCAGCAGCCAGGTGTCGGTCCCCCAAGAGACCCAGTACTTC.

The chain couples TRBV19 to TRBJ2-7; D is uncertain. Germline CDR1 and CDR2: LNHDA and SQIVND (reference sequence). Trimming cost V 4 bases and J 2 bases, with 9 bases left between them. This CDR3 has 13 residues. The chain's CDR3 is CASSKQQTYEQYF. CDR3 bases: TGTGCCAGTAGTAAACAGCAAACCTACGAGCAGTACTTC.

This chain links TRBV14 with TRBJ2-7, with D perhaps TRBD2 (6 bases). Germline assignment: CDR1 SGHDN and CDR2 FVKESK. The CDR3 sequence is 13 residues long. Trimming took 4 bases from V and 3 from J, leaving 10 bases between them. CDR3 sequence reads: CASSPRTNYEQYF. In nucleotides, the CDR3 is TGTGCCAGCAGCCCGCGGACTAACTACGAGCAGTACTTC.

The V and J genes are TRBV6-5 and TRBJ2-7, with D unclear. The CDR3 has 13 amino acids. The V and J ends lost 6 bases and 2 bases respectively, with 11 bases between them. Germline CDR1 and CDR2: MNHEY and SVGAGI. The chain's CDR3 is CASREASTYEQYF. The CDR3 DNA is TGTGCCAGCAGAGAGGCATCGACCTACGAGCAGTACTTC.

The chain has TRBV30 and TRBJ2-1, with 8 bases fitting TRBD2. V was clipped by 0 bases and J by 3 bases; unmatched bases: 4. The CDR3 contains 15 residues. Germline loops: CDR1 GTSNPN, CDR2 SVGIG (reference sequence). This CDR3 reads CAWSVSSGSYNEQFF. CDR3 nucleotide sequence: TGTGCCTGGAGTGTATCAAGCGGGAGCTACAATGAGCAGTTCTTC.

V usage is TRBV19 and J usage is TRBJ2-7; TRBD2 matches 13 bases. J lost 7 bases, V lost 5 bases, and 8 bases had no gene match. Germline V CDR1 and CDR2: LNHDA, SQIVND (reference sequence). CDR3 length: 15 amino acids. CDR3 amino acids: CASSSPTSGRYEQYF. CDR3 nucleotides: TGTGCCAGTAGTTCTCCGACTAGCGGGAGGTATGAGCAGTACTTC.

The chain combines TRBV5-1 with TRBJ2-5; 7 bases are a match to TRBD2. CDR1 and CDR2 from the germline V gene are SGHRS and YFSETQ. V lost 4 bases, J lost 9 bases, and 15 bases stayed unmatched. This CDR3 is 15 amino acids long. CDR3 coding DNA: TGCGCCAGCAGCAGGGAGGGGACCTCTTCGGACCCCCAGTACTTC. The encoded protein is CASSREGTSSDPQYF.

The rearrangement joins TRBV2 to TRBJ2-5; 8 bases are shared with TRBD2. V shed 6 bases, J shed 0 bases, and the junction held 9 bases outside the gene matches. The CDR3 loop spans 16 amino acids. The germline V gene encodes CDR1 SNHLY and CDR2 FYNNEI. This CDR3 reads CASRNGRASYQETQYF. For the CDR3, the DNA is TGTGCCAGCAGAAACGGGAGGGCATCTTACCAAGAGACCCAGTACTTC.

This rearrangement joins TRBV18 to TRBJ2-5, with 8 bases lining up with TRBD1. V was clipped by 0 bases and J by 5 bases; unmatched bases: 5. Germline V gene sequence: CDR1 KGHSH, CDR2 LQKENI. The CDR3 has 15 residues. CDR3 residues: CASSPPTGGLETQYF. In DNA, the CDR3 is TGTGCCAGCTCACCACCCACAGGGGGTCTGGAGACCCAGTACTTC. The whole variable domain, filled in from reference TRBV18 and TRBJ2-5, reads NAGVMQNPRHLVRRRGQEARLRCSPMKGHSHVYWYRQLPEEGLKFMVYLQKENIIDESGMPKERFSAEFPKEGPSILRIQQVVRGDSAAYFCASSPPTGGLETQYFGPGTRLLVL.

V gene TRBV7-6 combines with J gene TRBJ2-7, with 8 bases matching TRBD2. Unmatched junction bases numbered 5, after V lost 1 base and J lost 0 bases. CDR1 and CDR2 from the germline V gene are SGHVS and FNYEAQ. The CDR3 has 16 residues. CDR3: CASSLGSSGSSYEQYF. Written as DNA, the CDR3 is TGTGCCAGCAGCTTAGGATCGAGCGGGAGCTCCTACGAGCAGTACTTC.

This clone was observed a handful of times. The J gene is TRBJ1-1, the V gene TRBV19; TRBD1 aligns across 8 bases. The CDR3 runs to 13 residues. Germline V gives CDR1 LNHDA, CDR2 SQIVND (reference sequence). The ends lost 3 bases at V and 4 bases at J; junction bases unmatched: 1. CDR3 region: CASSIDRGTEAFF. The CDR3 nucleotides are TGTGCCAGTAGTATCGACAGGGGCACTGAAGCTTTCTTT.

The chain uses TRBV28 and TRBJ2-1; 8 bases fit TRBD2. Per the germline V gene, CDR1 is MDHEN and CDR2 is SYDVKM. The CDR3 loop spans 17 amino acids. The ends lost 6 bases at V and 9 bases at J; junction bases unmatched: 19. CDR3 protein: CASSFMIIAGIRPEQFF. DNA for the CDR3: TGTGCCAGCAGCTTCATGATCATAGCGGGAATCAGGCCTGAGCAGTTCTTC.

The chain links TRBV27 to TRBJ2-2; D not resolved. V gave up 3 bases and J gave up 0 bases, with 8 bases separating them. This CDR3 has 15 residues. CDR1 is MNHEY, CDR2 SMNVEV, per germline (reference sequence). As DNA, the CDR3 is TGTGCCAGCAGTTTTGGCAAGTCGAACACCGGGGAGCTGTTTTTT. Protein: CASSFGKSNTGELFF.

The J gene is TRBJ1-6, the V gene TRBV11-2; unclear D gene. The CDR3 extends over 18 amino acids. Trimming left V 4 bases short and J 9 bases short, with 25 bases between. Germline V lookup: CDR1 SGHAT, CDR2 FQNNGV. CDR3 in DNA: TGTGCCAGCAGCTCCCACCCCCGGAGGGAGGGAGGGAGTTCACCCCTCCACTTT. Translated: CASSSHPRREGGSSPLHF.

About this clone itself: A read error may explain this, as a much larger clone is one base away. The chain is built from TRBV7-2 and TRBJ2-2; D may be TRBD1 (5 bases). Germline CDR1 SGHTA, CDR2 FQGNSA. Trimming took 5 bases from V and 2 from J, leaving 9 bases between them. This CDR3 has 14 residues. The CDR3 DNA reads as TGTGCCAGCAGCCCCCAGGGAAACACCGGGGAGCTGTTTTTT. As protein: CASSPQGNTGELFF. The variable domain in full, with the rest retrieved from reference TRBV7-2 and TRBJ2-2, is GAGVSQSPSNKVTEKGKDVELRCDPISGHTALYWYRQSLGQGLEFLIYFQGNSAPDKSGLPSDRFSAERTGGSVSTLTIQRTQQEDSAVYLCASSPQGNTGELFFGEGSRLTVL.

This clone was detected a few times. The CDR3 protein is CASSLPGFPSYNEQFF. Written as DNA, the CDR3 is TGTGCCAGCAGTCTTCCGGGATTTCCCTCCTACAATGAGCAGTTCTTC. V and J are TRBV6-2 or TRBV6-3 and TRBJ2-1, with D maybe TRBD2 (5 bases). The germline CDR1 and CDR2 sequences are MNHEY and SVGEGT. The CDR3 totals 16 residues. Deletions cut 5 bases from V and 0 bases from J, with 14 bases between.

The chain is built from TRBV25-1 and TRBJ1-4; maybe TRBD1 (6 bases). CDR3 length: 17 amino acids. From germline, CDR1 is MGHDK and CDR2 SYGVNS. V lost 4 bases to trimming and J lost 8 bases, with 23 bases between them. The CDR3 DNA reads TGTGCCAGCAGTGCATTGTGGAACGACAGGAACAAAGAAAAACTGTTTTTT. Its protein is CASSALWNDRNKEKLFF.

The chain joins TRBV9 to TRBJ1-1; a possible D gene is TRBD1 (6 bases). The CDR3 sequence is 13 residues long. Looked up from germline, CDR1 is SGDLS and CDR2 is YYNGEE. Trimming cost V 3 bases and J 2 bases, with 8 bases left between them. CDR3 in amino acids: CASSETGNTEAFF. The CDR3 region has the DNA TGTGCCAGCAGCGAGACAGGAAACACTGAAGCTTTCTTT.

The gene calls are TRBV15 and TRBJ2-1; possibly TRBD2 for D (6 bases). This CDR3 comprises 15 residues. V gave up 1 base and J gave up 4 bases, with 11 bases separating them. The germline CDR1 and CDR2 sequences are LNHNV and YYDKDF (reference sequence). In DNA, the CDR3 is TGTGCCACCAGCAGAGCCGGGACTTCATACAATGAGCAGTTCTTC. This translates into CATSRAGTSYNEQFF.

V is TRBV30 and J is TRBJ1-1; possible D gene TRBD1, 5 bases. CDR1 and CDR2 (germline): GTSNPN, SVGIG (reference sequence). The CDR3 spans 12 residues. Trimming shortened V by 3 bases and J by 1 base, and 6 bases separated the two germline ends. CDR3 sequence (DNA): TGTGCCTGGAGACAGGCGAACACTGAAGCTTTCTTT. Its protein product is CAWRQANTEAFF.

The chain combines TRBV28 with TRBJ1-2; 7 bases match TRBD1. Germline V gene lookup returns CDR1 MDHEN and CDR2 SYDVKM. The CDR3 consists of 14 residues. V lost 5 bases and J lost 6; bases outside the gene matches: 9. CDR3: CASSTHEGANGYTF. CDR3 coding DNA: TGTGCCAGCAGTACTCACGAGGGGGCTAATGGCTACACCTTC.

The chain joins TRBV11-3 to TRBJ2-7; D gene uncertain. Germline V lookup: CDR1 SGHNT, CDR2 YENEEA. This CDR3 comprises 14 residues. Trimming removed 6 bases from V and 6 bases from J, with 18 bases in between. This CDR3 reads CASSSERDSVEQYF. The DNA for the CDR3 is TGTGCCAGCAGTTCCGAGAGAGACTCAGTCGAGCAGTACTTC.

The chain carries TRBV19 and TRBJ2-7; 9 bases line up with TRBD1. This CDR3 contains 13 residues. The germline CDR1 and CDR2 sequences are LNHDA and SQIVND (reference sequence). After removal of 3 bases from V and 4 bases from J, the junction contained 1 base not matched to a gene. CDR3 loop: CASSMGQGYEQYF. CDR3 coding DNA: TGTGCCAGTAGTATGGGACAGGGTTACGAGCAGTACTTC.

A word on this clone: Different DNA sequences within this sample yield the same CDR3. J is TRBJ2-7 and V is TRBV10-3; TRBD1 matches at 8 bases. V gave up 2 bases and J gave up 1 base; unmatched junction bases: 1. This CDR3 has 14 residues. CDR1 and CDR2 from the germline V gene are ENHRY and SYGVKD. The CDR3 region is CAISEGQGSYEQYF. The CDR3 DNA reads as TGTGCCATCAGTGAGGGACAGGGATCCTACGAGCAGTACTTC.

V gene TRBV24-1 combines with J gene TRBJ2-5; D may be TRBD1 (5 bases). Germline V gives CDR1 KGHDR, CDR2 SFDVKD. V shed 3 bases and J shed 2 bases, with 12 bases lying between them. This CDR3 has 15 residues. Here the CDR3 DNA reads TGTGCCACCAGTGATCCGACAGCGTTACAAGAGACCCAGTACTTC. It encodes CATSDPTALQETQYF.

The J gene is TRBJ1-3, the V gene TRBV18; TRBD1 matches 7 bases. This CDR3 contains 16 residues. Looked up from germline, CDR1 is KGHSH and CDR2 is LQKENI. V lost 6 bases and J lost 0; bases outside the gene matches: 8. CDR3 region: CASSPGTASSGNTIYF. The CDR3 DNA is TGTGCCAGCTCCCCCGGGACAGCAAGCTCTGGAAACACCATATATTTT.

The chain links TRBV2 to TRBJ2-1, with 11 bases fitting TRBD1. The CDR3 is 16 residues long. V was clipped by 0 bases and J by 10 bases; unmatched bases: 8. CDR1 is SNHLY, CDR2 FYNNEI, per germline. The CDR3: CASSEAHRTGGIEQFF. In DNA, the CDR3 is TGTGCCAGCAGTGAAGCCCATCGGACAGGGGGCATAGAGCAGTTCTTC.

The V gene is TRBV2, the J gene TRBJ1-4; D is perhaps TRBD1 (6 bases). Trimming removed 4 bases from V and 7 bases from J, with 16 bases in between. CDR1 and CDR2 from the germline V gene are SNHLY and FYNNEI. The CDR3 sequence is 15 residues long. The CDR3 DNA reads as TGTGCCAGCAGTGGACAGGCCCAGGATGGTGAAAAACTGTTTTTT. It encodes CASSGQAQDGEKLFF.

Points on this clone: At the DNA level, this CDR3 is encoded by other sequences in the same sample as well. The chain recombines TRBV3-1 (or the pseudogene TRBV3-2) with TRBJ1-1; the D gene is possibly TRBD1 (6 bases). CDR1 is LGHDT and CDR2 is YNNKEL in the germline V gene (reference sequence). The CDR3 is made up of 14 amino acids. Trimming pared 4 bases from V and 0 bases from J, leaving 9 bases between. The CDR3 protein is CASSLDRMNTEAFF. The CDR3 bases are TGTGCCAGCAGCCTTGACAGGATGAACACTGAAGCTTTCTTT.

The V and J genes are TRBV7-2 and TRBJ2-1; 8 positions agree with TRBD2. V shed 3 bases, J shed 0 bases, and the junction held 10 bases outside the gene matches. Germline V gene sequence: CDR1 SGHTA, CDR2 FQGNSA. The CDR3 runs 18 residues. CDR3 DNA sequence: TGTGCCAGCAGCTTTCCCTCCACCGGGACTAGCTCCTACAATGAGCAGTTCTTC. Translating it yields CASSFPSTGTSSYNEQFF. Looking up the rest from reference TRBV7-2 and TRBJ2-1 gives the full variable domain: GAGVSQSPSNKVTEKGKDVELRCDPISGHTALYWYRQSLGQGLEFLIYFQGNSAPDKSGLPSDRFSAERTGGSVSTLTIQRTQQEDSAVYLCASSFPSTGTSSYNEQFFGPGTRLTVL.

V gene TRBV9 combines with J gene TRBJ1-5; 7 positions agree with TRBD1. J gave up 3 bases and V 3 bases, and 18 bases lay outside the gene matches. CDR1 is SGDLS, CDR2 YYNGEE, per germline. The CDR3 sequence is 19 residues long. The CDR3 reads CASSALKGAEPGLNQPQHF. The CDR3 DNA follows: TGTGCCAGCAGCGCCTTAAAGGGGGCGGAACCCGGCCTCAATCAGCCCCAGCATTTT.